Following are 32 T cell receptor beta chains from one sample sequenced in a study of T cell responses to AZD1222 COVID-19 vaccine. The data were produced by immunoSEQ multiplex PCR, yet TCRdb's version contains in-frame clones alone and is incomplete. This sample has tens of thousands of clones, with 70% to 90% found just once. This specimen was peripheral blood, taken 28 days after the second AZD1222 dose. Receptor source: an adult who received the AZD1222 COVID-19 vaccine.

This chain joins TRBV30 and TRBJ2-3; no reliable D call. The CDR3 covers 13 residues. Germline assignment: CDR1 GTSNPN and CDR2 SVGIG (reference sequence). Deletions cut 0 bases from V and 4 bases from J, with 8 bases between. DNA for the CDR3: TGTGCCTGGAGTGTAAGGAATTCAGATACGCAGTATTTT. This codes for CAWSVRNSDTQYF.

The sample holds one count of this clone. The chain joins TRBV19 to TRBJ2-1; a weak D match, TRBD2 (6 bases). Germline CDR1 and CDR2: LNHDA and SQIVND (reference sequence). With 3 bases removed from V and 5 bases from J, the gap between germline ends came to 14 bases. The CDR3 covers 15 residues. DNA of the CDR3: TGTGCCAGTAGTATCAGGGCGGGGATCGACAATGAGCAGTTCTTC. As protein: CASSIRAGIDNEQFF.

The chain is built from TRBV11-3 and TRBJ1-5; D remains unclear. The CDR3 has 13 amino acids. Germline V gene sequence: CDR1 SGHNT, CDR2 YENEEA. V was clipped by 4 bases and J by 4 bases, with 8 bases between them. CDR3 protein: CASSYDGNQPQHF. The CDR3, as DNA: TGTGCCAGCAGCTATGACGGTAATCAGCCCCAGCATTTT. Variable domain in full (rest from reference TRBV11-3 and TRBJ1-5): EAGVVQSPRYKIIEKKQPVAFWCNPISGHNTLYWYLQNLGQGPELLIRYENEEAVDDSQLPKDRFSAERLKGVDSTLKIQPAELGDSAVYLCASSYDGNQPQHFGDGTRLSIL.

This clone appeared once. V usage is TRBV7-9 and J usage is TRBJ1-1; a weak D match, TRBD1 (5 bases). Germline lookup yields CDR1 SEHNR and CDR2 FQNEAQ (reference sequence). V lost 5 bases and J lost 3, with 10 bases in between. CDR3 length: 13 residues. CDR3 nucleotide sequence: TGTGCCAGCAGCCAAAGAGGGGACACTGAAGCTTTCTTT. It yields the protein CASSQRGDTEAFF.

The J gene is TRBJ1-1, the V gene TRBV25-1; no firm D call. Germline assignment: CDR1 MGHDK and CDR2 SYGVNS. The CDR3 consists of 14 residues. V lost 4 bases, J lost 5 bases, and 14 bases lay in between. CDR3 in amino acids: CASSGPGMRTEAFF. As DNA, the CDR3 is TGTGCCAGCAGTGGTCCGGGGATGAGAACTGAAGCTTTCTTT.

This clone was seen once. V and J are TRBV5-4 and TRBJ2-3; possibly TRBD2 for D (5 bases). This CDR3 has 15 residues. Germline V lookup: CDR1 SGHNT, CDR2 YYREEE (reference sequence). Trimming took 0 bases from V and 2 from J, leaving 10 bases between them. The CDR3 DNA sequence: TGTGCCAGCAGCTTGGGAAGCGGCACCACAGATACGCAGTATTTT. This sequence encodes CASSLGSGTTDTQYF.

The chain recombines TRBV6-1 with TRBJ1-2, with a weak D call TRBD1 (5 bases). CDR1 and CDR2 from the germline V gene are MNHNS and SASEGT. V was clipped by 2 bases and J by 10 bases, with 14 bases between them. The CDR3 sequence is 13 residues long. The CDR3 reads CASSERMGDDYTF. CDR3 nucleotides: TGTGCCAGCAGTGAACGGATGGGGGACGACTACACCTTC.

The chain combines TRBV7-9 with TRBJ1-1; TRBD1 matches 7 bases. The ends lost 8 bases at V and 7 bases at J; junction bases unmatched: 25. The germline gives CDR1 SEHNR, CDR2 FQNEAQ (reference sequence). This CDR3 spans 18 amino acids. CDR3: CASSKVKMEGAPLIEAFF. The CDR3 nucleotides read TGTGCCAGCTCCAAGGTGAAAATGGAGGGGGCCCCCCTTATTGAAGCTTTCTTT.

The J gene is TRBJ1-4, the V gene TRBV27; TRBD1 matches at 9 bases. V lost 6 bases and J lost 8; bases outside the gene matches: 10. Germline CDR1 is MNHEY and CDR2 is SMNVEV (reference sequence). The CDR3 totals 15 residues. CDR3 in DNA: TGTGCCAGCAGCCTGTACAGGGGGCTACGAGAAAAACTGTTTTTT. This codes for CASSLYRGLREKLFF.

The J gene is TRBJ2-7, the V gene TRBV12-3 or TRBV12-4; D ambiguous. Trimming left V 2 bases short and J 6 bases short, with 5 bases between. The CDR3 loop spans 11 amino acids. CDR3 coding DNA: TGTGCCAGCAGTTTACGAGCCGAGCAGTACTTC. Residues: CASSLRAEQYF.

The chain has TRBV18 and TRBJ2-5; 8 positions agree with TRBD2. Germline CDR1 reads KGHSH; CDR2 reads LQKENI. The V and J ends lost 2 bases and 7 bases, in that order; junction bases with no gene match: 12. The CDR3 covers 16 residues. CDR3 amino acids: CASSPSGGGSGRTQYF. CDR3 sequence (DNA): TGTGCCAGCTCACCATCTGGCGGGGGGTCCGGCAGGACCCAGTACTTC.

This clone was detected once. The chain carries TRBV12-5 and TRBJ2-7; D is possibly TRBD1 or TRBD2 (6 bases each). This CDR3 comprises 16 residues. CDR1 LGHNT and CDR2 FRNRAP come from the germline V gene. With 7 bases removed from V and 3 bases from J, the gap between germline ends came to 22 bases. CDR3 protein: CASVPTEGGTNYEQYF. The CDR3 coding sequence is TGTGCTAGTGTCCCGACTGAGGGGGGTACTAACTACGAGCAGTACTTC.

This chain links TRBV2 with TRBJ2-7; D remains ambiguous. Trimming took off 6 bases at V and 6 bases at J, with 9 bases between the two ends. Germline lookup yields CDR1 SNHLY and CDR2 FYNNEI. The CDR3 covers 11 residues. The DNA of the CDR3 is TGTGCCAGCAGCACTTTAGCCGAGCAGTACTTC. Protein product: CASSTLAEQYF.

This clone was observed a single time. V usage is TRBV5-5 and J usage is TRBJ2-7, with 7 bases that match TRBD1. CDR1 and CDR2 (germline): SGHKS, YYEKEE (reference sequence). V was pared by 2 bases and J by 1 base, with 3 bases of the junction left unmatched. The CDR3 length is 14 residues. For the CDR3, the DNA is TGTGCCAGCAGCTTCTGGACAGGATCCTACGAGCAGTACTTC. Translated: CASSFWTGSYEQYF.

The V call is TRBV19, the J call TRBJ2-3, with 9 bases that match TRBD2. The length of the CDR3 is 15 residues. Germline values: CDR1 LNHDA, CDR2 SQIVND (reference sequence). Germline trimming cut 7 bases from V and 5 bases from J; bases unmatched to any gene: 10. The CDR3, as DNA: TGTGCCAGTATGTCTGGCGGGGGGGCGGAAGATACGCAGTATTTT. The encoded protein is CASMSGGGAEDTQYF.

On this clone itself: Other DNA sequences from this sample encode an identical CDR3 as well. The chain employs TRBV11-1 and TRBJ1-1; D is unresolved. The CDR3 is 13 amino acids. Trimming pared 3 bases from V and 0 bases from J, leaving 5 bases between. Germline CDR1 SGHAT, CDR2 FQDESV (reference sequence). Here the CDR3 DNA reads TGTGCCAGCAGCTTGGAGTTGAACACTGAAGCTTTCTTT. This sequence encodes CASSLELNTEAFF. Based on the CDR3 plus reference TRBV11-1 and TRBJ1-1, the full variable domain is EAEVAQSPRYKITEKSQAVAFWCDPISGHATLYWYRQILGQGPELLVQFQDESVVDDSQLPKDRFSAERLKGVDSTLKIQPAELGDSAMYLCASSLELNTEAFFGQGTRLTVV.

The chain uses TRBV3-1 (or the pseudogene TRBV3-2) and TRBJ1-1; D unclear. Germline CDR1 is LGHDT and CDR2 is YNNKEL (reference sequence). V was cut by 4 bases and J by 0 bases, with 12 bases left in between. The CDR3 is made up of 15 amino acids. CDR3 coding DNA: TGTGCCAGCAGCCCACCCCGTCGGTTGAACACTGAAGCTTTCTTT. Its protein is CASSPPRRLNTEAFF.

This chain links TRBV7-6 with TRBJ1-2; D is possibly TRBD1 (5 bases). Germline V CDR1 and CDR2: SGHVS, FNYEAQ. Between the trimmed V and J ends, which lost 3 bases and 0 bases, there was a span of 17 bases. The CDR3 consists of 17 residues. CDR3 nucleotide sequence: TGTGCCAGCAGCTTCAACCCGGGACCCCTTACTAACTATGGCTACACCTTC. Translating gives CASSFNPGPLTNYGYTF.

This chain joins TRBV13 and TRBJ2-7; 8 bases line up with TRBD2. The CDR3 is made up of 15 amino acids. Trimming took 2 bases from V and 0 from J; bases not matched to a gene: 3. Germline-derived CDR1 and CDR2 are PRHDT and FYEKMQ (reference sequence). The chain's CDR3 is CASSLIGGGSYEQYF. The CDR3 nucleotides read TGTGCCAGCAGCTTAATCGGGGGGGGCTCCTACGAGCAGTACTTC.

This clone was observed a single time. The rearrangement links TRBV9 to TRBJ1-1; 7 nucleotides agree with TRBD1. Per the germline V gene, CDR1 is SGDLS and CDR2 is YYNGEE. This CDR3 spans 14 amino acids. Unmatched junction bases numbered 3, after V lost 4 bases and J lost 0 bases. The CDR3 protein is CASSKGQLNTEAFF. CDR3 DNA: TGTGCCAGCAGCAAGGGACAGTTGAACACTGAAGCTTTCTTT.

This sequence joins TRBV5-1 and TRBJ1-2, with TRBD1 as a possible D gene (5 bases). Germline assignment: CDR1 SGHRS and CDR2 YFSETQ. The CDR3 extends over 15 amino acids. V was clipped by 0 bases and J by 0 bases, with 9 bases between them. CDR3 sequence: CASSLEGRANYGYTF. The DNA for the CDR3 is TGCGCCAGCAGCTTGGAGGGGAGAGCTAACTATGGCTACACCTTC.

CDR3 DNA sequence: TGCAGTGCCGCCCCGCAAGCTTTCTTT. It codes for CSAAPQAFF. The genes are TRBV20-1 and TRBJ1-1; D call uncertain. CDR1 DFQATT and CDR2 SNEGSKA come from the germline V gene (reference sequence). V was cut by 6 bases and J by 9 bases, with 8 bases left in between. The CDR3 totals 9 residues.

This chain uses TRBV5-1 with TRBJ2-3; D is perhaps TRBD2 (5 bases). The V gene lost 4 bases and the J gene lost 2 bases, with 11 bases spanning the gap. Germline V CDR1 and CDR2: SGHRS, YFSETQ. The CDR3 runs to 14 residues. CDR3 nucleotide sequence: TGCGCCAGCAGCCCCGGGATTACCACAGATACGCAGTATTTT. It translates to CASSPGITTDTQYF.

V is TRBV4-2 and J is TRBJ2-2, with D possibly being TRBD1 or TRBD2 (6 bases each). The CDR3 is 18 residues long. The V gene's germline CDR1 is LGHNA and CDR2 YNFKEQ. V was cut by 4 bases and J by 4 bases, with 22 bases left in between. DNA for the CDR3: TGTGCCAGCAGCCCCCGGTGGGGGGCTGCAACCTCCACCGGGGAGCTGTTTTTT. The encoded protein is CASSPRWGAATSTGELFF.

The rearrangement links TRBV5-1 to TRBJ2-1, with 9 nucleotides matching TRBD1. V was clipped by 6 bases and J by 4 bases; unmatched bases: 8. The germline V gene encodes CDR1 SGHRS and CDR2 YFSETQ. The CDR3 is made up of 15 amino acids. The CDR3, as DNA: TGCGCCAGCACCCAGGGACAGGGACTTTACAATGAGCAGTTCTTC. Encoded protein: CASTQGQGLYNEQFF.

The V gene is TRBV27, the J gene TRBJ1-5; 8 bases agree with TRBD1. From germline, CDR1 is MNHEY and CDR2 SMNVEV (reference sequence). CDR3 length equals 16 residues. The V gene end was trimmed by 8 bases and the J gene end by 7 bases; junction bases not matched to a gene: 16. As DNA, the CDR3 is TGTGCCAGCCGCCCGAACGACAGGGGTTCCCGACAGCCCCAGCATTTT. It encodes CASRPNDRGSRQPQHF.

The rearrangement links TRBV28 to TRBJ1-2, with D perhaps matching TRBD1 (5 bases). The germline CDR1 and CDR2 sequences are MDHEN and SYDVKM. CDR3 length: 14 residues. V lost 9 bases and J lost 0, with 14 bases in between. CDR3 coding DNA: TGTGCCAGTATTGGAGGGGCCACTAACTATGGCTACACCTTC. This codes for CASIGGATNYGYTF.

The rearrangement uses TRBV4-3 and TRBJ1-1; D is uncertain. The CDR3 extends over 16 amino acids. In germline, CDR1 is LGHNA, CDR2 YSLEER. The germline V and J ends were trimmed by 0 bases and 5 bases, with 16 bases remaining between them. Here the CDR3 DNA reads TGCGCCAGCAGCCAAGATTATTCGCTCGGGAGGACTGAAGCTTTCTTT. The encoded protein is CASSQDYSLGRTEAFF.

This chain uses TRBV5-1 with TRBJ2-1; D remains ambiguous. This CDR3 is 14 amino acids long. Per germline, CDR1 SGHRS and CDR2 YFSETQ. V was cut by 4 bases and J by 2 bases, with 10 bases left in between. This CDR3 reads CASSTRSPYNEQFF. CDR3 DNA: TGCGCCAGCAGCACGCGAAGCCCCTACAATGAGCAGTTCTTC.

The chain joins TRBV12-2 to TRBJ1-5. TRBV12-2 is assigned pseudogene status. The CDR3 contains 12 residues. The CDR3 sequence: CASRLKNQPQHF. The CDR3, as DNA: TGTGCAAGTCGCTTAAAAAATCAGCCCCAGCATTTT.

The V and J genes are TRBV28 and TRBJ1-5, with TRBD1 identical over 7 bases. The CDR3 covers 17 residues. V dropped 6 bases and J dropped 0; count of bases not matched to a gene: 11. Germline CDR1 MDHEN, CDR2 SYDVKM. The CDR3 protein is CASRVPGQLNSNQPQHF. DNA of the CDR3: TGTGCCAGCAGGGTGCCGGGACAGTTAAATAGCAATCAGCCCCAGCATTTT.

The V call is TRBV7-8, the J call TRBJ1-1; D perhaps matches TRBD1 (6 bases). Germline V gives CDR1 SGHVS, CDR2 FQNEAQ. This CDR3 has 20 residues. The germline V and J ends were trimmed by 0 bases and 0 bases, with 23 bases remaining between them. The CDR3 DNA is TGTGCCAGCAGCTTAGCCCCCCGGGGAGGGGATGGGGGCCTGAACACTGAAGCTTTCTTT. Translating gives CASSLAPRGGDGGLNTEAFF. The full variable domain, rest sourced from reference TRBV7-8 and TRBJ1-1, is GAGVSQSPRYKVAKRGQDVALRCDPISGHVSLFWYQQALGQGPEFLTYFQNEAQLDKSGLPSDRFFAERPEGSVSTLKIQRTQQEDSAVYLCASSLAPRGGDGGLNTEAFFGQGTRLTVV.